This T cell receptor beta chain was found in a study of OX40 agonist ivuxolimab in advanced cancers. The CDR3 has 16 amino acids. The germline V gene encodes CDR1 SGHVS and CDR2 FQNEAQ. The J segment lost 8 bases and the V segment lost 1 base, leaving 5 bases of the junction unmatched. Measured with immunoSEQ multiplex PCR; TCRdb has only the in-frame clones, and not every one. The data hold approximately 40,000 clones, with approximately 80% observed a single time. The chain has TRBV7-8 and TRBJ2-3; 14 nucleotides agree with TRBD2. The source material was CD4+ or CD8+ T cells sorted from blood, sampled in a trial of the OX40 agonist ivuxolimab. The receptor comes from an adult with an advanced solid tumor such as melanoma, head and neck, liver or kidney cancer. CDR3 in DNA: TGTGCCAGCAGCTTAGGGAGAGGACTAGCGGGAGGTACGCAGTATTTT. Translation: CASSLGRGLAGGTQYF.